This TCR beta chain was found in a study of OX40 agonist ivuxolimab in advanced cancers. With regard to the full study: Ivuxolimab, which targeted the costimulatory receptor OX40 (CD134), was an agonistic, fully human IgG2 monoclonal antibody. A male proportion of about 79% and a mean age of approximately 58 years, ranging from about 23 to 79, were recorded for the dose-escalation cohort. Prior anti-PD-1, anti-PD-L1 or anti-CTLA-4 therapy was permitted, and checkpoint inhibitors had been received by about 37% of dose-escalation patients. Partial responses occurred in three dose-escalation patients: two with cutaneous melanoma and one with hepatocellular carcinoma. Intravenous ivuxolimab was administered to patients every 2 weeks at six dose levels: 0.01, 0.1, 0.3, 1.5, 3 and 10 mg/kg. Peripheral TCRbeta sequencing was intended to test whether TCR sequence diversity was altered and clonal T-cell expansion was caused by ivuxolimab. Of the approximately 50 dose-escalation patients, hepatocellular carcinoma was present in about 20, melanoma in roughly 15, renal cell carcinoma in 9 and head and neck cancer in 9. The paper reports the monotherapy dose-escalation portion (N of about 54 patients) of the phase I ivuxolimab trial. Beyond this particular receptor, the publication reports: Partial responders in the 0.1-3.0 mg/kg groups had among the lowest normalized peripheral clonal expansion, especially among CD8+ T cells. After ivuxolimab, more expanded clones were found on average in CD8+ T cells than in CD4+ T cells. Which antigens the clonally expanded peripheral T cells were specific for was not determined. Clonal expansion of both CD4+ and CD8+ blood T cells was observed from baseline to week 6 at doses 0.1 to 3.0 mg/kg. Low levels of normalized T-cell clonal expansion were also seen in some patients who did not respond.

A word on this clone: Its antigen remains unidentified. A read error may produce the germline difference seen at one junction end.

Genomic DNA was extracted from sorted cells for sequencing of the TCRbeta CDR3 region. The immunoSEQ Assay was used for sequencing of TCRbeta CDR3 regions. In its TCRdb copy, this immuneACCESS table keeps in-frame sequences only and misses some clones. Where compared with another copy, unresolved V genes explain less than half of these, and the others have no known cause. Across this sample there are about 72,000 clones, with roughly 88% seen only once. The top ten clones comprise around 0.9% of the sample. The trial excluded patients who had a history of autoimmune disease or who were on systemic immunosuppression. Peripheral blood for TCR sequencing was drawn from every dose cohort at baseline, at cycle 4 day 1 and at cycle 7 day 1. The samples were taken from a phase I, first-in-human, multicenter, open-label dose-escalation trial of ivuxolimab. The trial enrolled adults with locally advanced or metastatic head and neck squamous cell, hepatocellular, melanoma or renal cell carcinoma. Before TCR sequencing, CD4+ and CD8+ T cells were separately sorted from peripheral blood.

CDR1 SNHLY and CDR2 FYNNEI were looked up in the germline V gene. The CDR3 starts with the cysteine, ends with the phenylalanine, and has 11 residues. Only the CDR3 region is kept as DNA, spanning 33 bases read in frame from base 1. Sequencing was performed on CD4+ or CD8+ T cells sorted from blood, taken in a trial of the OX40 agonist ivuxolimab. The chain uses TRBV2 and TRBJ2-5; there is no confident call for the D gene. The sequence derives from an adult with an advanced solid tumor such as melanoma, head and neck, liver or kidney cancer. The DNA is as follows: TGTGCCAGCAGTGAAGGGGCAGGTGGGGACTTC. Translated, it reads CASSEGAGGDF. Supplemented by the reference TRBV2 and TRBJ2-5 proteins around the CDR3, the complete variable domain is EPEVTQTPSHQVTQMGQEVILRCVPISNHLYFYWYRQILGQKVEFLVSFYNNEISEKSEIFDDQFSVERPDGSNFTLKIRSTKLEDSAMYFCASSEGAGGDFGPGTRLLVL.